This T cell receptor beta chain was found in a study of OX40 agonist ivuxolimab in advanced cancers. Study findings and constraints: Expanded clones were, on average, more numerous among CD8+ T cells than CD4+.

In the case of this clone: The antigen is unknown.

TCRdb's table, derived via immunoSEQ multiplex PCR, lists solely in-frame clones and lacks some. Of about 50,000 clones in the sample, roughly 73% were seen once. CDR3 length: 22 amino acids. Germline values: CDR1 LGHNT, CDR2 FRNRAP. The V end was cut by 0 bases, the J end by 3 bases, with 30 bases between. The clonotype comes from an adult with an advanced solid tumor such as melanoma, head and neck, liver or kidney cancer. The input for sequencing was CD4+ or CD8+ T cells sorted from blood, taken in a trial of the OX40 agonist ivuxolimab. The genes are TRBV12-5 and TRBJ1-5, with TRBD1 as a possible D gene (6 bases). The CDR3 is CASGLVPVQLGFGGHHNQPQHF. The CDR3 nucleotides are TGTGCTAGTGGTTTGGTACCTGTCCAGCTGGGTTTTGGGGGGCATCACAATCAGCCCCAGCATTTT. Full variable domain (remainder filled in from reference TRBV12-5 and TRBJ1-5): DARVTQTPRHKVTEMGQEVTMRCQPILGHNTVFWYRQTMMQGLELLAYFRNRAPLDDSGMPKDRFSAEMPDATLATLKIQPSEPRDSAVYFCASGLVPVQLGFGGHHNQPQHFGDGTRLSIL.